Included here is one T cell receptor beta chain sequence, with context. Its antigen is unidentified. The germline V gene has CDR1 MNHNS and CDR2 SASEGT. The V end lost 8 bases, the J end lost 4 bases, and 20 bases lay between the germline ends. This CDR3 has 15 residues. The record originates from a study of T cell repertoires in cytomegalovirus infection. Study conclusions and caveats: CMV-specific TCR beta clonotypes restricted by HLA-C were the ones dominating the ex vivo response.

One entry per CDR3 protein, called by TCRdb with MiXCR from the reads. The sample contains approximately 630,000 distinct CDR3 sequences, 24% of which appear only once. The rearrangement links TRBV6-1 to TRBJ1-1, with D possibly being TRBD1 (5 bases). The receptor comes from a human donor in good health (CMV status not recorded). Some clones in this sample may be carry-over from other donors' samples. Sequencing input: CD8+ T cells from PBMCs. CDR3 coding DNA: TGTGCCAGCTGCCAGGGACTTCTCGAAGGCACTGAAGCTTTCTTT. It codes for CASCQGLLEGTEAFF.